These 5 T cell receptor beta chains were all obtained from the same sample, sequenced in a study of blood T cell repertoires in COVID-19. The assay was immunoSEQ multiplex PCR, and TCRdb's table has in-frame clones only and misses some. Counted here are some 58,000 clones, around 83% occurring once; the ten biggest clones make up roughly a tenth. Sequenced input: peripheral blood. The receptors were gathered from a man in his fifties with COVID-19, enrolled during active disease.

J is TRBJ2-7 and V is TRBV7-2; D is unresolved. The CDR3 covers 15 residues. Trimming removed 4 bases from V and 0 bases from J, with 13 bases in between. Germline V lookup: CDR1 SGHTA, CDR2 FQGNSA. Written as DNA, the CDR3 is TGTGCCAGCAGCTCCCCAGGCCTAATCTCCTACGAGCAGTACTTC. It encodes CASSSPGLISYEQYF.

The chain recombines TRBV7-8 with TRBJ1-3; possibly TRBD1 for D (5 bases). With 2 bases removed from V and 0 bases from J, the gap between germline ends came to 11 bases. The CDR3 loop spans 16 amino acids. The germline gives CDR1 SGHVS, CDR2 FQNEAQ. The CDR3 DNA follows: TGTGCCAGCAGCTTATCGGGACTCATCTCTGGAAACACCATATATTTT. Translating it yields CASSLSGLISGNTIYF.

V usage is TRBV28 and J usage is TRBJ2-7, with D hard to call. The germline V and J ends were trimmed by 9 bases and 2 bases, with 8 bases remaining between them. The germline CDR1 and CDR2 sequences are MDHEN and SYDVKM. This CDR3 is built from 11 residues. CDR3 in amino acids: CASAAPYEQYF. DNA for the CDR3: TGTGCCAGTGCCGCGCCCTACGAGCAGTACTTC. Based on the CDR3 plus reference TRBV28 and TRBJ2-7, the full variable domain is DVKVTQSSRYLVKRTGEKVFLECVQDMDHENMFWYRQDPGLGLRLIYFSYDVKMKEKGDIPEGYSVSREKKERFSLILESASTNQTSMYLCASAAPYEQYFGPGTRLTVT.

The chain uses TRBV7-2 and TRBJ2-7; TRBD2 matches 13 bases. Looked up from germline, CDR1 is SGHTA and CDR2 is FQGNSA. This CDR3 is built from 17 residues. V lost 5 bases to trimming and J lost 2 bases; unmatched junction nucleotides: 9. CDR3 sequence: CASSRQGTSGVAYEQYF. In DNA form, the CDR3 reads TGTGCCAGCAGCCGGCAGGGGACTAGCGGGGTTGCCTACGAGCAGTACTTC. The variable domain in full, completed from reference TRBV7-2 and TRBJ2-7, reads GAGVSQSPSNKVTEKGKDVELRCDPISGHTALYWYRQSLGQGLEFLIYFQGNSAPDKSGLPSDRFSAERTGGSVSTLTIQRTQQEDSAVYLCASSRQGTSGVAYEQYFGPGTRLTVT.

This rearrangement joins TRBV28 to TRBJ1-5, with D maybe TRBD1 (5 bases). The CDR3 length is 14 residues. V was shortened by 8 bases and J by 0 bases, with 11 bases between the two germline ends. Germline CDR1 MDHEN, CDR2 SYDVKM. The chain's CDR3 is CASGGTYSNQPQHF. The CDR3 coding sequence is TGTGCCAGCGGAGGGACCTATAGCAATCAGCCCCAGCATTTT.